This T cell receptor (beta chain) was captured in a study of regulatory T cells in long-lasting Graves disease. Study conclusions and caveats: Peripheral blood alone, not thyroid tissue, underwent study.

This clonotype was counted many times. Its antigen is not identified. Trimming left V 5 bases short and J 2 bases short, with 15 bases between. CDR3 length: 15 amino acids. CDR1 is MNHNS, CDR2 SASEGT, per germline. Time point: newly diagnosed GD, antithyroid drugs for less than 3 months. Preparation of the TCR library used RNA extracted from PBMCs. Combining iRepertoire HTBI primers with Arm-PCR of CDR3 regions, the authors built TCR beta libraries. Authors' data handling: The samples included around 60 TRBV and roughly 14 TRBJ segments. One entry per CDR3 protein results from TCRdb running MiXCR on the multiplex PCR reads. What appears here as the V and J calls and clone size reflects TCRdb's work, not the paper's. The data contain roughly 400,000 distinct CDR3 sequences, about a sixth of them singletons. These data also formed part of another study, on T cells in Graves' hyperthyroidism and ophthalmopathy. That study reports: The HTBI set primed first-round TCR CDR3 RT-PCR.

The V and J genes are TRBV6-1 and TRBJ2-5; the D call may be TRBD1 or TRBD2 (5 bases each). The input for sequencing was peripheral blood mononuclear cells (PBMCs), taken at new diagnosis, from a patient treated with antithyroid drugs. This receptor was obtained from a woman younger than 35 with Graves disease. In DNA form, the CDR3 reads TGTGCCAGCAGTCACCTCGGGACGGCTCAAGAGACCCAGTACTTC. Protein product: CASSHLGTAQETQYF.